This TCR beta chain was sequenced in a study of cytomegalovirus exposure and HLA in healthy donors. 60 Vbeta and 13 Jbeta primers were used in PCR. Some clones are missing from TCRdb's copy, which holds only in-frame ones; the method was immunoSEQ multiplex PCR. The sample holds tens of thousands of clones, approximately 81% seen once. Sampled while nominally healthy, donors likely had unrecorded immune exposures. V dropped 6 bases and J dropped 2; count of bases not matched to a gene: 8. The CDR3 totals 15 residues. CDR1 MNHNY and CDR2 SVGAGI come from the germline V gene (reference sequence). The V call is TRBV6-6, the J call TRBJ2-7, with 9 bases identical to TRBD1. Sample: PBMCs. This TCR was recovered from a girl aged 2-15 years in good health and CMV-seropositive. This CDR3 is CASRTGTGPTYEQYF. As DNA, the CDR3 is TGTGCCAGCAGGACCGGGACAGGGCCGACCTACGAGCAGTACTTC.